This T cell receptor beta chain was profiled in a study of blood T cell repertoires in COVID-19. Study in general: Sites in the United States, Italy and Spain provided acute and convalescent COVID-19 samples. T cells, B-cell-depleted T cells, or PBMCs provided the cDNA or gDNA that served as material.

Authors' methods: Using reference gene primer amplification, nucleated cell counts were estimated. Using immunoSEQ multiplex PCR, the repertoire was profiled, and TCRdb retains in-frame clones only, with some absent. V and J calls plus clone size are reproduced from that table; the DNA served to infer D and trimming. The table lists 470,000 or so clones, roughly 91% of them singletons. V was clipped by 4 bases and J by 6 bases, with 16 bases between them. This CDR3 region has 14 residues. CDR1 and CDR2 (germline): DFQATT, SNEGSKA (reference sequence). The chain combines TRBV20-1 with TRBJ2-1; no clear D. The sequenced sample was peripheral blood. This receptor was taken from a woman aged 25 to 45 with acute or convalescent COVID-19. The CDR3 sequence: CSATEAPGSNEQFF. The CDR3 DNA sequence: TGCAGTGCTACTGAGGCCCCAGGTTCCAATGAGCAGTTCTTC.